The TCR beta chain described here comes from a study of shared clonotypes between healthy human individuals. The assay was run at deep level. Researchers divided each subset's genomic DNA evenly across several immunoSEQ plates. Libraries were prepared by immunoSEQ multiplex PCR; TCRdb keeps only in-frame clonotypes and omits some of them. The sample has roughly 510,000 clones, roughly 79% seen once. It was tens of millions of PBMCs that unsorted samples used for genomic DNA. Sample: PBMCs. The TCR comes from a woman aged 40 to 50 in good health. Some clones in this sample may be carry-over from other donors' samples.

CDR3: CASSAFTSGSYEQYF. The CDR3 nucleotides read TGTGCCAGCAGCGCCTTTACTAGCGGGAGCTACGAGCAGTACTTC. V is TRBV5-4 and J is TRBJ2-7, with TRBD2 matching over 11 bases. CDR3 length: 15 amino acids. Germline trimming cut 4 bases from V and 3 bases from J; bases unmatched to any gene: 6. Germline V CDR1 and CDR2: SGHNT, YYREEE (reference sequence).